Here is one T cell receptor (beta chain) with its context. Its matching antigen is unknown. This CDR3 is also generated by other DNA sequences in the sample. The sample originates from a study of cytotoxic CD8 clonotypes in ibrutinib-treated CLL. Background on the study: Researchers reported over nine relapsed/refractory and approximately 15 treatment-naive patients, 17 of them IGHV unmutated. Among responders, approximately 24 were partial and 2 complete; after median roughly 68 months, around 15 stayed remitted and approximately 12 progressed. The study recorded mean values of approximately 260,000 productive templates and approximately 90,000 productive rearrangements per sample.

The V end lost 3 bases, the J end lost 1 base, and 3 bases lay between the germline ends. CDR3 length equals 11 residues. The germline V gene encodes CDR1 DFQATT and CDR2 SNEGSKA (reference sequence). The table came from immunoSEQ multiplex PCR; TCRdb's copy has only in-frame clones and leaves some out. This sample has around 77,000 clones, with 70% to 90% found just once. Findings and caveats of the study: Once treatment began, public clonotypes, which were uncommon, contracted or stayed stable.

The specimen comprised PBMCs, sampled at disease progression, from a patient treated with ibrutinib. The chain links TRBV20-1 to TRBJ1-1; no definite D call. This clonotype was obtained from a human donor with chronic lymphocytic leukemia. The CDR3 nucleotides read TGCAGTGCTAGGGAGAACACTGAAGCTTTCTTT. Amino acids: CSARENTEAFF.